The 29 T cell receptor beta chains below all came from one sample that was sequenced in a study of spatial heterogeneity in lung cancer. Time point defined: sample taken at primary tumor resection. TCRdb processed the 5' RACE reads anew with MiXCR; each CDR3 protein has one entry. The sample consists of tens of thousands of distinct CDR3 sequences, less than 8.5% of them appearing once. Here the sequenced sample was PBMCs, taken at surgery. These receptors were obtained from a female donor with early-stage non-small cell lung cancer.

This clonotype was detected many times. This chain links TRBV7-3 with TRBJ2-5; tentatively, D is TRBD2 (6 bases). The CDR3 sequence is 14 residues long. Germline V lookup: CDR1 SGHTA, CDR2 FQGTGA. The V and J ends lost 1 base and 0 bases respectively, with 6 bases between them. The CDR3 DNA reads as TGTGCCAGCAGCTTAAGGGGGGACCAAGAGACCCAGTACTTC. Residues: CASSLRGDQETQYF. Complete variable domain (other parts from reference TRBV7-3 and TRBJ2-5): GAGVSQTPSNKVTEKGKYVELRCDPISGHTALYWYRQSLGQGPEFLIYFQGTGAADDSGLPNDRFFAVRPEGSVSTLKIQRTERGDSAVYLCASSLRGDQETQYFGPGTRLLVL.

The chain joins TRBV7-8 to TRBJ1-1; 7 nucleotides agree with TRBD1. From germline, CDR1 is SGHVS and CDR2 FQNEAQ. Unmatched junction bases numbered 5, after V lost 2 bases and J lost 5 bases. This CDR3 region has 14 residues. CDR3: CASSLSGGGTEAFF. CDR3 DNA sequence: TGTGCCAGCAGCTTATCAGGGGGAGGGACTGAAGCTTTCTTT.

This chain uses TRBV20-1 with TRBJ1-1; 9 bases map to TRBD1. Germline CDR1 DFQATT, CDR2 SNEGSKA (reference sequence). V lost 7 bases to trimming and J lost 5 bases; unmatched junction nucleotides: 11. The CDR3 length is 14 residues. CDR3 bases: TGCAGTGTTTTCCCCGGGACAGGGAGTACTGAAGCTTTCTTT. Its protein product is CSVFPGTGSTEAFF.

This clonotype was picked up many times. The chain recombines TRBV4-2 with TRBJ2-7, with D unresolved. V gave up 6 bases and J gave up 0 bases, with 9 bases separating them. This CDR3 comprises 13 residues. In germline, CDR1 is LGHNA, CDR2 YNFKEQ. The CDR3 spells CASRPGGSYEQYF. The CDR3 coding sequence is TGTGCCAGCAGGCCGGGTGGCTCCTACGAGCAGTACTTC.

The chain combines TRBV27 with TRBJ2-1; 12 bases line up with TRBD2. V was clipped by 4 bases and J by 4 bases; unmatched bases: 5. CDR1 MNHEY and CDR2 SMNVEV come from the germline V gene (reference sequence). The CDR3 spans 16 residues. The chain's CDR3 is CASSSTSGGLYNEQFF. The CDR3 coding sequence is TGTGCCAGCAGTTCCACTAGCGGGGGGCTTTACAATGAGCAGTTCTTC.

The sample holds many counts of this clonotype. The V and J genes are TRBV28 and TRBJ1-2; no clear D. This CDR3 has 15 amino acids. Germline CDR1 and CDR2: MDHEN and SYDVKM. Trimming took 6 bases from V and 4 from J, leaving 18 bases between them. CDR3 region: CASSNTKRATYGYTF. CDR3 nucleotides: TGTGCCAGCAGCAACACGAAAAGAGCCACCTATGGCTACACCTTC.

The chain employs TRBV20-1 and TRBJ2-3, with 11 bases aligning to TRBD2. The CDR3 extends over 15 amino acids. Trimming took 6 bases from V and 3 from J; bases not matched to a gene: 8. Germline CDR1 DFQATT, CDR2 SNEGSKA (reference sequence). The CDR3 region has the DNA TGCAGTGCCGGCCACCTAGCGGGAGGTACAGATACGCAGTATTTT. Translating gives CSAGHLAGGTDTQYF.

This clonotype was seen ten or more times. The chain combines TRBV9 with TRBJ1-1; D is ambiguous. The CDR3 has 13 amino acids. V gave up 0 bases and J gave up 2 bases, with 5 bases separating them. CDR1 is SGDLS and CDR2 is YYNGEE in the germline V gene. CDR3: CASSVARNTEAFF. CDR3 DNA: TGTGCCAGCAGCGTAGCGAGAAACACTGAAGCTTTCTTT.

This clonotype was counted at least ten times. The V call is TRBV4-1, the J call TRBJ1-3; 9 nucleotides align to TRBD1. V dropped 2 bases and J dropped 4; count of bases not matched to a gene: 6. Germline CDR1 and CDR2: MGHRA and YSYEKL. This CDR3 contains 16 residues. The DNA for the CDR3 is TGCGCCAGCAGCCAATTTACAGGGGGCTGGGGAAACACCATATATTTT. Residues: CASSQFTGGWGNTIYF.

The CDR3 loop is CASSEFRGNTEAFF. CDR3 nucleotide sequence: TGTGCCAGCAGTGAGTTTCGGGGGAACACTGAAGCTTTCTTT. The chain carries TRBV2 and TRBJ1-1; D unresolved. Germline V gene sequence: CDR1 SNHLY, CDR2 FYNNEI. V lost 3 bases and J lost 1, with 9 bases in between. This CDR3 comprises 14 residues.

Concerning this clonotype itself: This clone may be a read error of a much larger clone one base away. As the CDR3 is not closed by the conserved phenylalanine or tryptophan, this likely results from a read error. This chain uses TRBV6-6 with TRBJ2-1; TRBD2 is a possible D gene (6 bases). The CDR3 loop spans 16 amino acids. V lost 0 bases, J lost 7 bases, and 16 bases lay in between. Per the germline V gene, CDR1 is MNHNY and CDR2 is SVGAGI (reference sequence). The CDR3 loop reads CASSYSDRDFRNEQFS. The CDR3 DNA sequence: TGTGCCAGCAGTTACTCCGACCGGGACTTCAGGAATGAGCAGTTCTCC.

This clonotype was picked up many times. The chain employs TRBV9 and TRBJ2-1; D unclear. Trimming left V 0 bases short and J 0 bases short, with 1 base between. CDR1 and CDR2 from the germline V gene are SGDLS and YYNGEE. The CDR3 has 13 amino acids. CDR3 protein: CASSVASYNEQFF. The CDR3 coding sequence is TGTGCCAGCAGCGTAGCCTCCTACAATGAGCAGTTCTTC.

This clonotype came up many times. V is TRBV10-3 and J is TRBJ1-1; possible D gene TRBD1, 6 bases. Trimming removed 6 bases from V and 0 bases from J, with 11 bases in between. Germline CDR1 and CDR2: ENHRY and SYGVKD. CDR3 length: 14 residues. CDR3 sequence reads: CAISPGQLNTEAFF. The CDR3 nucleotides are TGTGCCATCAGCCCAGGACAGCTGAACACTGAAGCTTTCTTT.

This clonotype was detected many times. The V and J genes are TRBV6-2 or TRBV6-3 and TRBJ2-7, with 7 nucleotides matching TRBD1. The V and J ends lost 5 bases and 3 bases, in that order; junction bases with no gene match: 7. This CDR3 comprises 14 residues. Germline assignment: CDR1 MNHEY and CDR2 SVGEGT. Here the CDR3 DNA reads TGTGCCAGCAGTACCGGGGACAGCCTCTACGAGCAGTACTTC. The encoded protein is CASSTGDSLYEQYF.

This clonotype was detected many times. This chain links TRBV2 with TRBJ1-2; a weak D match, TRBD1 (5 bases). The CDR3 has 15 residues. V was clipped by 1 base and J by 3 bases, with 12 bases between them. Germline CDR1 reads SNHLY; CDR2 reads FYNNEI. The DNA for the CDR3 is TGTGCCAGCAGTGAAGGAGGGAGACAGTACTATGGCTACACCTTC. Translation gives CASSEGGRQYYGYTF. Based on the CDR3 plus reference TRBV2 and TRBJ1-2, the full variable domain is EPEVTQTPSHQVTQMGQEVILRCVPISNHLYFYWYRQILGQKVEFLVSFYNNEISEKSEIFDDQFSVERPDGSNFTLKIRSTKLEDSAMYFCASSEGGRQYYGYTFGSGTRLTVV.

This clonotype has ten or more counts. The chain employs TRBV5-1 and TRBJ2-5, with 7 bases fitting TRBD2. This CDR3 has 15 residues. V lost 0 bases to trimming and J lost 1 base; unmatched junction nucleotides: 3. Germline CDR1 SGHRS, CDR2 YFSETQ. CDR3 region: CASSLASGPQETQYF. CDR3 nucleotide sequence: TGCGCCAGCAGCTTGGCTAGCGGTCCCCAAGAGACCCAGTACTTC. Looking up the rest from reference TRBV5-1 and TRBJ2-5 gives the full variable domain: KAGVTQTPRYLIKTRGQQVTLSCSPISGHRSVSWYQQTPGQGLQFLFEYFSETQRNKGNFPGRFSGRQFSNSRSEMNVSTLELGDSALYLCASSLASGPQETQYFGPGTRLLVL.

Ten or more counts support this clonotype. The gene calls are TRBV30 and TRBJ2-3, with TRBD2 as a possible D gene (6 bases). The CDR3 contains 16 residues. The V and J ends lost 1 base and 5 bases respectively, with 19 bases between them. Germline V gives CDR1 GTSNPN, CDR2 SVGIG (reference sequence). The CDR3 protein is CAWSGKWRGRRDTQYF. CDR3 nucleotides: TGTGCCTGGAGTGGGAAGTGGAGAGGGAGGAGAGATACGCAGTATTTT.

At least ten counts were recorded for this clonotype. The chain joins TRBV7-9 to TRBJ2-2, with 7 bases identical to TRBD1. CDR1 is SEHNR, CDR2 FQNEAQ, per germline (reference sequence). The CDR3 is made up of 15 amino acids. With V trimmed by 3 bases and J by 1 base, 2 bases remained unmatched. In DNA form, the CDR3 reads TGTGCCAGCAGCTTGGGGACAGTGAACACCGGGGAGCTGTTTTTT. Translating gives CASSLGTVNTGELFF.

This clonotype was observed many times. The CDR3 coding sequence is TGTGCCAGCAGTAACCCGGGACTCCCCCTGTTCTTC. Translation gives CASSNPGLPLFF. This rearrangement joins TRBV6-5 to TRBJ2-1; perhaps TRBD2 as D (6 bases). V lost 5 bases to trimming and J lost 15 bases, with 17 bases between them. The CDR3 covers 12 residues. Looked up from germline, CDR1 is MNHEY and CDR2 is SVGAGI.

This clonotype was found many times. As DNA, the CDR3 is TGTGCCAGCAGCTTGACAGGGGACCAAGAGACCCAGTACTTC. This gives the protein CASSLTGDQETQYF. V and J are TRBV5-6 and TRBJ2-5; 7 bases match TRBD1. Germline V CDR1 and CDR2: SGHDT, YYEEEE. Trimming cost V 1 base and J 0 bases; bases outside gene matches: 0. The CDR3 length is 14 residues. The complete variable domain, with remaining parts taken from reference TRBV5-6 and TRBJ2-5, reads DAGVTQSPTHLIKTRGQQVTLRCSPKSGHDTVSWYQQALGQGPQFIFQYYEEEERQRGNFPDRFSGHQFPNYSSELNVNALLLGDSALYLCASSLTGDQETQYFGPGTRLLVL.

This clonotype was observed at least ten times. This chain links TRBV7-2 with TRBJ1-1; D is unresolved. V was pared by 3 bases and J by 11 bases, with 16 bases between. This CDR3 contains 13 residues. Germline V gene sequence: CDR1 SGHTA, CDR2 FQGNSA. The CDR3 here is CASSLGSRIRAFF. Here the CDR3 DNA reads TGTGCCAGCAGCTTGGGGTCGCGGATAAGGGCTTTCTTT.

This clonotype was counted many times. The V call is TRBV10-1, the J call TRBJ1-1, with D possibly being TRBD1 (5 bases). The CDR3 runs to 13 residues. Trimming stripped 6 bases from V and 5 bases from J, with 13 bases between. Germline V gene lookup returns CDR1 WNHNN and CDR2 SYGVQD (reference sequence). CDR3 bases: TGCGCCAGCAGGAGGGACGGGGGGACTGAAGCTTTCTTT. As protein: CASRRDGGTEAFF.

In this sample, this clonotype is medium-sized (0.01 to 0.1%). This chain uses TRBV4-3 with TRBJ1-6; 7 bases agree with TRBD1. CDR3 size: 15 residues. Germline V gene data show CDR1 as LGHNA and CDR2 as YSLEER. V dropped 1 base and J dropped 7; count of bases not matched to a gene: 4. CDR3 amino acids: CASSQVGTENSPLHF. In DNA form, the CDR3 reads TGCGCCAGCAGCCAAGTGGGGACAGAAAATTCACCCCTCCACTTT.

Relative to its sample, this clonotype is medium-sized. The rearrangement uses TRBV7-3 and TRBJ2-7, with D possibly being TRBD1 (6 bases). The germline CDR1 and CDR2 sequences are SGHTA and FQGTGA. The CDR3 spans 16 residues. V was clipped by 5 bases and J by 0 bases, with 17 bases between them. In nucleotides, the CDR3 is TGTGCCAGCAGCCCTGGGTTCGGGACAAGCTCCTACGAGCAGTACTTC. Translating gives CASSPGFGTSSYEQYF.

In DNA form, the CDR3 reads TGTGCCAGCACCCGTGAGTTGTCTAGCGGGTGGAGGACAGATACGCAGTATTTT. Encoded protein: CASTRELSSGWRTDTQYF. The J gene is TRBJ2-3, the V gene TRBV2; 8 bases map to TRBD2. The junction had 18 bases not matched to a gene; V was cut back by 7 bases and J by 3 bases. In germline, CDR1 is SNHLY, CDR2 FYNNEI. The CDR3 runs to 18 residues. Full variable domain (rest looked up from reference TRBV2 and TRBJ2-3): EPEVTQTPSHQVTQMGQEVILRCVPISNHLYFYWYRQILGQKVEFLVSFYNNEISEKSEIFDDQFSVERPDGSNFTLKIRSTKLEDSAMYFCASTRELSSGWRTDTQYFGPGTRLTVL.

This clonotype was counted between two and nine times. The CDR3 region is CASSLVRARSTDTQYF. As DNA, the CDR3 is TGTGCCAGCAGCTTGGTCCGGGCCCGTAGCACAGATACGCAGTATTTT. This chain links TRBV5-4 with TRBJ2-3; D is unresolved. Germline-derived CDR1 and CDR2 are SGHNT and YYREEE (reference sequence). With 0 bases removed from V and 0 bases from J, the gap between germline ends came to 11 bases. This CDR3 comprises 16 residues.

Of note for this clonotype: Mismatch with germline at one junction end may stem from a read error. This rearrangement joins TRBV2 to TRBJ1-4, with a tentative D call TRBD1 (5 bases). The CDR3 contains 15 residues. Per germline, CDR1 SNHLY and CDR2 FYNNEI. The CDR3 here is CAGSSTGGIDEKLFF. CDR3 DNA: TGTGCCGGCAGTTCTACAGGAGGGATAGATGAAAAACTGTTTTTT.

This clonotype was seen many times. The gene calls are TRBV7-8 and TRBJ1-2; TRBD1 aligns across 7 bases. CDR1 SGHVS and CDR2 FQNEAQ come from the germline V gene. CDR3 length equals 15 residues. V was pared by 5 bases and J by 3 bases, with 9 bases of the junction left unmatched. The CDR3 is CASSPRTGRDYGYTF. CDR3 coding DNA: TGTGCCAGCAGCCCTAGGACAGGACGGGACTATGGCTACACCTTC. The full variable domain, rest sourced from reference TRBV7-8 and TRBJ1-2, is GAGVSQSPRYKVAKRGQDVALRCDPISGHVSLFWYQQALGQGPEFLTYFQNEAQLDKSGLPSDRFFAERPEGSVSTLKIQRTQQEDSAVYLCASSPRTGRDYGYTFGSGTRLTVV.

This clonotype was counted a few times. The chain employs TRBV7-9 and TRBJ1-1; D is possibly TRBD1 (6 bases). In germline, CDR1 is SEHNR, CDR2 FQNEAQ (reference sequence). Trimming cost V 3 bases and J 4 bases, with 15 bases left between them. This CDR3 comprises 15 residues. This CDR3 reads CASSFGPQGRTEAFF. The CDR3 bases are TGTGCCAGCAGCTTCGGTCCGCAGGGGCGCACTGAAGCTTTCTTT. Together with reference TRBV7-9 and TRBJ1-1, the CDR3 gives the full variable domain: DTGVSQNPRHKITKRGQNVTFRCDPISEHNRLYWYRQTLGQGPEFLTYFQNEAQLEKSRLLSDRFSAERPKGSFSTLEIQRTEQGDSAMYLCASSFGPQGRTEAFFGQGTRLTVV.